The 23 T cell receptor beta chains below all came from one sample that was sequenced in a study of PD-L1 blockade in urothelial cancer. TCRdb's copy holds only in-frame clones and misses some; the assay was immunoSEQ multiplex PCR. The data show some 120,000 clones, 85% to 90% seen once. The time point was: peripheral blood 6 weeks after treatment start. This specimen consisted of PBMCs, obtained around atezolizumab (anti-PD-L1) treatment. The receptors derive from a man in his 60s with urothelial cancer.

Note on this clone: The sample contains more than one DNA sequence encoding this CDR3. J is TRBJ1-2 and V is TRBV7-9, with D possibly matching TRBD1 (5 bases). CDR3 length: 13 amino acids. Germline CDR1 and CDR2: SEHNR and FQNEAQ (reference sequence). V was shortened by 5 bases and J by 8 bases, with 15 bases between the two germline ends. CDR3 in DNA: TGTGCCAGCAGCCCCGGTGGGGGGTACGGCTACACCTTC. It encodes CASSPGGGYGYTF. Filled out from reference TRBV7-9 and TRBJ1-2, the complete variable domain reads DTGVSQNPRHKITKRGQNVTFRCDPISEHNRLYWYRQTLGQGPEFLTYFQNEAQLEKSRLLSDRFSAERPKGSFSTLEIQRTEQGDSAMYLCASSPGGGYGYTFGSGTRLTVV.

V and J are TRBV5-3 and TRBJ2-7, with D uncertain. TRBV5-3 is known as an ORF, though its function is uncertain. The CDR3 contains 13 residues. The ends were cut back, 5 bases at V and 0 bases at J, with 9 bases in the middle. CDR3 residues: CARRNLSSYEQYF. The CDR3 DNA reads as TGTGCCAGAAGGAACCTGAGCTCCTACGAGCAGTACTTC.

The CDR3 is CASSRDRGDQETQYF. The CDR3 DNA reads as TGTGCCAGCTCACGGGACAGGGGGGACCAAGAGACCCAGTACTTC. The chain combines TRBV18 with TRBJ2-5, with 11 bases aligning to TRBD1. This CDR3 has 15 amino acids. Germline V lookup: CDR1 KGHSH, CDR2 LQKENI. V lost 4 bases to trimming and J lost 0 bases; unmatched junction nucleotides: 1.

The chain combines TRBV14 with TRBJ1-2; 9 bases are shared with TRBD1. J lost 8 bases, V lost 4 bases, and 11 bases had no gene match. Per germline, CDR1 SGHDN and CDR2 FVKESK. The CDR3 has 15 residues. CDR3 coding DNA: TGTGCCAGCAGCCCCCTCCGGGACAGGGTTCAAGGCTACACCTTC. Its translation: CASSPLRDRVQGYTF.

The rearrangement uses TRBV9 and TRBJ2-2; 8 bases map to TRBD1. The J segment lost 4 bases and the V segment lost 4 bases, leaving 6 bases of the junction unmatched. The CDR3 is made up of 15 amino acids. Looked up from germline, CDR1 is SGDLS and CDR2 is YYNGEE. The CDR3 reads CASSLQGDGTGELFF. DNA for the CDR3: TGTGCCAGCAGCCTACAGGGGGACGGCACCGGGGAGCTGTTTTTT.

The chain joins TRBV27 to TRBJ1-3, with TRBD1 as a possible D gene (6 bases). There are 14 residues in the CDR3. V was clipped by 6 bases and J by 2 bases, with 11 bases between them. CDR1 MNHEY and CDR2 SMNVEV come from the germline V gene (reference sequence). The chain's CDR3 is CASSRGGPGNTIYF. CDR3 sequence (DNA): TGTGCCAGCAGCCGGGGGGGGCCTGGAAACACCATATATTTT.

V usage is TRBV7-2 and J usage is TRBJ2-5; 7 positions match TRBD2. The junction had 2 bases not matched to a gene; V was cut back by 1 base and J by 0 bases. CDR1 and CDR2 from the germline V gene are SGHTA and FQGNSA. This CDR3 has 15 amino acids. This CDR3 reads CASSLVGGYQETQYF. In DNA, the CDR3 is TGTGCCAGCAGCTTAGTCGGGGGGTACCAAGAGACCCAGTACTTC.

J is TRBJ2-2 and V is TRBV11-3; the D gene is possibly TRBD2 (6 bases). Trimming took 8 bases from V and 7 from J, leaving 20 bases between them. Germline V gives CDR1 SGHNT, CDR2 YENEEA. There are 15 residues in the CDR3. This chain's CDR3 is CASSPIGGSNGELFF. CDR3 nucleotides: TGTGCCAGCTCCCCCATTGGAGGGAGCAACGGGGAGCTGTTTTTT.

The rearrangement links TRBV27 to TRBJ2-7, with 7 bases aligning to TRBD1. Germline-derived CDR1 and CDR2 are MNHEY and SMNVEV (reference sequence). Unmatched junction bases numbered 3, after V lost 3 bases and J lost 1 base. This CDR3 has 14 amino acids. CDR3 DNA sequence: TGTGCCAGCAGTTTCGACAGGGCTTCCTACGAGCAGTACTTC. This translates into CASSFDRASYEQYF.

The V call is TRBV9, the J call TRBJ2-5; D unresolved. V shed 2 bases and J shed 2 bases, with 4 bases lying between them. From germline, CDR1 is SGDLS and CDR2 YYNGEE. This CDR3 is built from 12 residues. The CDR3 sequence: CASSVQQETQYF. The DNA of the CDR3 is TGTGCCAGCAGCGTTCAGCAAGAGACCCAGTACTTC.

The CDR3 here is CASSLIAGLAIETQYF. CDR3 sequence (DNA): TGTGCCAGCAGCTTAATAGCCGGACTAGCGATCGAGACCCAGTACTTC. The chain has TRBV7-9 and TRBJ2-5; 9 nucleotides agree with TRBD2. Trimming at V came to 2 bases and at J to 5 bases, leaving 9 bases not matched to a gene. This CDR3 comprises 16 residues. From germline, CDR1 is SEHNR and CDR2 FQNEAQ (reference sequence).

The V call is TRBV11-3, the J call TRBJ2-7, with a weak D call TRBD1 (6 bases). Looked up from germline, CDR1 is SGHNT and CDR2 is YENEEA. V dropped 5 bases and J dropped 0 bases, with 11 bases sitting between them. This CDR3 comprises 14 residues. DNA for the CDR3: TGTGCCAGCAGCACAGGGCCCCGCTCCTACGAGCAGTACTTC. Its translation is CASSTGPRSYEQYF.

V gene TRBV5-1 combines with J gene TRBJ2-3; the D gene is possibly TRBD2 (5 bases). From germline, CDR1 is SGHRS and CDR2 YFSETQ. The CDR3 spans 14 residues. The V gene lost 0 bases and the J gene lost 5 bases, with 10 bases spanning the gap. CDR3 in amino acids: CASSLEERRDTQYF. CDR3 nucleotides: TGCGCCAGCAGCTTGGAGGAGCGGAGAGATACGCAGTATTTT.

The V and J genes are TRBV7-6 and TRBJ1-2, with 10 bases lining up with TRBD1. The CDR3 extends over 14 amino acids. The J segment lost 7 bases and the V segment lost 6 bases, leaving 8 bases of the junction unmatched. Germline values: CDR1 SGHVS, CDR2 FNYEAQ. The CDR3 region has the DNA TGTGCCAGCAGGAACCCCGACAGGGGGCTTGGCTACACCTTC. As protein: CASRNPDRGLGYTF.

This clone showed up just once. The chain combines TRBV5-5 with TRBJ2-1; possibly TRBD2 for D (6 bases). V lost 0 bases, J lost 12 bases, and 13 bases lay in between. The CDR3 is made up of 13 amino acids. The germline CDR1 and CDR2 sequences are SGHKS and YYEKEE (reference sequence). The CDR3 loop reads CASSLGQEGRQFF. The CDR3 DNA follows: TGTGCCAGCAGCTTGGGCCAGGAGGGACGGCAGTTCTTC.

The chain is built from TRBV18 and TRBJ2-3; D remains ambiguous. Germline CDR1 reads KGHSH; CDR2 reads LQKENI. Trimming cost V 2 bases and J 2 bases, with 11 bases left between them. The CDR3 is 15 residues long. CDR3 sequence: CASSPTDHLTDTQYF. CDR3 in DNA: TGTGCCAGCTCACCAACAGACCACCTCACAGATACGCAGTATTTT.

The genes are TRBV29-1 and TRBJ1-3, with a possible D match to TRBD1 (6 bases). CDR3 size: 13 residues. The V end lost 2 bases, the J end lost 1 base, and 6 bases lay between the germline ends. CDR1 SQVTM and CDR2 ANQGSEA come from the germline V gene. The DNA of the CDR3 is TGCAGCGTTGAAACAGGGTCTGGAAACACCATATATTTT. Its protein product is CSVETGSGNTIYF.

The chain joins TRBV7-9 to TRBJ1-1; D not resolved. Germline V gene sequence: CDR1 SEHNR, CDR2 FQNEAQ (reference sequence). This CDR3 region has 14 residues. The germline V and J ends were trimmed by 1 base and 4 bases, with 10 bases remaining between them. CDR3 DNA sequence: TGTGCCAGCAGCTTAGAAGGTGGGAGCACTGAAGCTTTCTTT. Translating it yields CASSLEGGSTEAFF.

V and J are TRBV27 and TRBJ1-1; the D is unclear. V was cut by 8 bases and J by 5 bases, with 9 bases left in between. The germline V gene encodes CDR1 MNHEY and CDR2 SMNVEV (reference sequence). The CDR3 sequence is 11 residues long. This CDR3 is CASLGGTEAFF. The CDR3 coding sequence is TGTGCCAGCCTGGGAGGGACTGAAGCTTTCTTT.

This clone was seen just once. This chain connects TRBV7-2 to TRBJ2-3; 7 bases are a match to TRBD2. The CDR3 consists of 14 residues. Looked up from germline, CDR1 is SGHTA and CDR2 is FQGNSA. The V segment lost 5 bases and the J segment 8 bases; nucleotides outside the gene matches: 10. The CDR3 coding sequence is TGTGCCAGCAGCATCGCAGGGACGGGGGGTACGCAGTATTTT. It specifies CASSIAGTGGTQYF.

The chain combines TRBV28 with TRBJ2-2; D remains unclear. This CDR3 has 14 residues. The germline V gene has CDR1 MDHEN and CDR2 SYDVKM. Trimming took 7 bases from V and 3 from J, leaving 12 bases between them. The CDR3 nucleotides read TGTGCCAGCACCCACCCCCAGTACACCGGGGAGCTGTTTTTT. This encodes CASTHPQYTGELFF.

Only one count was recorded for this clone. The genes are TRBV28 and TRBJ2-7, with 9 bases identical to TRBD1. J was trimmed by 4 bases and V by 7 bases; bases with no gene match: 11. Germline CDR1 and CDR2: MDHEN and SYDVKM. This CDR3 is 15 amino acids long. The CDR3 here is CASTPTGGRGYEQYF. The CDR3 region has the DNA TGTGCCAGCACCCCAACAGGGGGCCGAGGATACGAGCAGTACTTC.

The CDR3 bases are TGTGCCAGCAGCTTACTGCAGAACCCTAGCACAGATACGCAGTATTTT. Protein product: CASSLLQNPSTDTQYF. J is TRBJ2-3 and V is TRBV7-3; D unclear. Germline V gives CDR1 SGHTA, CDR2 FQGTGA. The CDR3 totals 16 residues. The V end was cut by 2 bases, the J end by 0 bases, with 12 bases between.